The entry that follows covers one T cell receptor beta chain sequence. Its antigen is as yet unknown. Isocitrate dehydrogenase mutation was absent in all glioblastoma patients. The data were produced by immunoSEQ multiplex PCR, yet TCRdb's version contains in-frame clones alone and is incomplete. Found here are roughly 100,000 clones, roughly four fifths of them singletons; the top ten hold more than 10%. The data were obtained in a study of glioma-infiltrating T cells after dendritic cell vaccination. On the study more broadly: Patients had newly diagnosed or recurrent glioblastoma and received dendritic cell vaccines. Autologous tumor lysate was loaded overnight onto monocyte-derived dendritic cells grown seven days with IL-4 and GM-CSF.

V was clipped by 5 bases and J by 4 bases, with 9 bases between them. The CDR3 is 12 amino acids. Looked up from germline, CDR1 is MNHEY and CDR2 is SMNVEV (reference sequence). General study points: Longer survival after dendritic cell vaccination followed higher pretreatment TIL content.

This material consisted of blood, taken before dendritic cell vaccination. The clonotype comes from a human donor with glioblastoma. The rearrangement links TRBV27 to TRBJ2-7, with a tentative D call TRBD2 (6 bases). The CDR3 protein is CASSRGGYEQYF. DNA for the CDR3: TGTGCCAGCAGTCGGGGAGGTTACGAGCAGTACTTC.